This T cell receptor beta chain was sequenced in a study of regulatory T cells in long-lasting Graves disease. Study results and limitations: With a small sample size, accuracy may have been reduced.

The V end was cut by 4 bases, the J end by 3 bases, with 10 bases between. The CDR3 totals 13 residues. As regards this clonotype: Its antigen remains unidentified.

Indicated time point: newly diagnosed GD, antithyroid drugs for less than 3 months. Extracted PBMC RNA gave rise to the TCR library. Arm-PCR of CDR3 regions and iRepertoire HTBI primers were the basis on which TCR beta libraries were built. TCRdb re-called the multiplex PCR reads with MiXCR, one entry per CDR3 protein. Of a few hundred thousand distinct CDR3 sequences listed, about a sixth are singletons. In addition, the sample was reused for a study of T cells in Graves' hyperthyroidism and ophthalmopathy.

This sequence was found in a young woman with Graves disease. Here the sequenced sample was peripheral blood mononuclear cells (PBMCs), taken at new diagnosis, from a patient treated with antithyroid drugs. The V and J genes are TRBV12-3 or TRBV12-4 and TRBJ2-7, with TRBD2 as a possible D gene (5 bases). CDR3 DNA sequence: TGTGCCAGCAGTTCCGGACTTTACTACGAGCAGTACTTC. Encoded protein: CASSSGLYYEQYF.